This TCR beta chain was observed in a study of T-cell reconstitution after alpha-beta-depleted transplantation in children. General observations from the study: Several hundred expanded graft clones reportedly were the source of alpha-beta T cells about two months after transplant. T cells produced anew were the main source of T-cell counts and diversity one year after transplant. Elevated TCRbeta diversity at day 60 was traced, in some patients, to surviving recipient T cells and thymic progenitors.

There are many counts of this clonotype. Its antigen is unknown. Unmatched junction bases numbered 8, after V lost 0 bases and J lost 0 bases. Per germline, CDR1 ENHRY and CDR2 SYGVKD. There are 18 residues in the CDR3. Molecular barcoding with unique molecular identifiers was used for the TCRbeta library. TCRdb reprocessed the PCR reads with MiXCR, giving one entry per CDR3 protein. The sample includes 250,000 or so distinct CDR3 sequences, roughly 8.2% of them seen just once. The sequence was obtained from a male patient younger than 18 who had a stem cell transplant for acute lymphoblastic leukemia, so the T cells may come from the graft donor. The chain links TRBV10-3 to TRBJ1-5, with 7 bases that match TRBD1. The sample in question was PBMCs, mostly from graft donor cells, obtained 180 days after TCRalphabeta/CD19-depleted stem cell transplant. The CDR3 is CAISESPRTGRSNQPQHF. The CDR3 DNA reads as TGTGCCATCAGTGAGTCGCCCCGGACAGGACGTAGCAATCAGCCCCAGCATTTT.